The entry that follows covers one T cell receptor (beta chain) sequence. What it binds is unknown. The TCR beta cDNA came from 5'RACE template switching with UMIs. TCRdb reprocessed the 5' RACE reads; each CDR3 protein has one entry and no DNA is given. Found here are approximately 420,000 distinct CDR3 sequences; the top ten clones hold about 10%. The sample originates from a study of T cells expressing NK-cell markers. Study information: The TCR beta repertoires were obtained from sorted CD3+CD56+NKG2C+, CD3+CD56+NKG2C- and CD3+CD56-NKG2C+ T cells. The eight sequenced donors comprised seven who were HCMV-seropositive and one who was seronegative.

Whole-study findings and limits: The CD3+CD56-NKG2C+ fraction of several donors was also led by these clonotypes.

The length of the CDR3 is 14 residues. The germline CDR1 and CDR2 sequences are LNHDA and SQIVND (reference sequence). Specimen: blood T cells: a sorted CD56 or NKG2C T cell subset, CD4+ or CD8+ T cells, or bulk PBMC T cells (not recorded which). This TCR was recovered from a woman aged 50 to 65 in good health. The J gene is TRBJ2-2, the V gene TRBV19; TCRdb lists TRBD1, though no DNA is available to test this call. The CDR3 here is CASTGSGYTGELFF.